Each of the 2 T cell receptor beta chains below was sequenced from the same sample in a study of T cell changes during pregnancy in multiple sclerosis. Measured with immunoSEQ multiplex PCR; TCRdb has only the in-frame clones, and not every one. The profile shows approximately 52,000 clones, about 92% of them singletons. The specimen comprised CD4+ T cells from peripheral blood mononuclear cells, sampled after pregnancy. The receptors shown here come from a female donor with multiple sclerosis, enrolled in a pregnancy study.

The rearrangement uses TRBV2 and TRBJ2-3; 7 positions agree with TRBD1. Germline CDR1 is SNHLY and CDR2 is FYNNEI. The CDR3 is 14 residues long. The V and J ends lost 6 bases and 2 bases, in that order; junction bases with no gene match: 5. The chain's CDR3 is CASRDRIFTDTQYF. CDR3 in DNA: TGTGCCAGCAGGGACAGGATCTTCACAGATACGCAGTATTTT.

The chain joins TRBV9 to TRBJ2-2; TRBD2 matches at 11 bases. The germline CDR1 and CDR2 sequences are SGDLS and YYNGEE. There are 14 residues in the CDR3. Losses at the gene ends were 3 bases for V and 7 bases for J; bases not matched to a gene: 2. The CDR3 DNA reads TGTGCCAGCAGCGGACTAGCGGGAAACGGGGAGCTGTTTTTT. Its protein product is CASSGLAGNGELFF.